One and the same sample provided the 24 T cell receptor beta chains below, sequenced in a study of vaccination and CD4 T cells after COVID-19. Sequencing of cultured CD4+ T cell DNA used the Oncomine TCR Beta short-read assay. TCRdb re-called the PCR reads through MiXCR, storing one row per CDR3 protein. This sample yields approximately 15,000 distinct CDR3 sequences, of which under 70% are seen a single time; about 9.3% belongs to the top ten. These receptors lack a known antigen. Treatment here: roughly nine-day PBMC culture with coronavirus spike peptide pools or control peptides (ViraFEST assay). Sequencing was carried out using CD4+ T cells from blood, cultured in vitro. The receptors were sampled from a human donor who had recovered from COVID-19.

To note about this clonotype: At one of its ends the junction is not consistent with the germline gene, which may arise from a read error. The CDR3 sequence is CSARSFRSWKHHIF. Here the CDR3 DNA reads TGCAGTGCTAGATCCTTTAGAAGCTGGAAACACCATATATTT. The rearrangement joins TRBV20-1 to TRBJ1-3; D not resolved. Germline V gene sequence: CDR1 DFQATT, CDR2 SNEGSKA (reference sequence). CDR3 length: 14 amino acids.

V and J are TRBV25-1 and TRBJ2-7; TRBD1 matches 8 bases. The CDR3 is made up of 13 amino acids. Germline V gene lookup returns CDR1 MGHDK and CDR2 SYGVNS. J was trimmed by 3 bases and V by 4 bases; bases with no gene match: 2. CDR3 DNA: TGTGCCAGCAGTGTAACAGGGGGCTACGAGCAGTACTTC. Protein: CASSVTGGYEQYF.

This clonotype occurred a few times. DNA of the CDR3: TGTGCCAGCAGCCGAACTCCGAGCGAGACCCAGTACTTC. The encoded protein is CASSRTPSETQYF. The chain recombines TRBV12-3 or TRBV12-4 with TRBJ2-5; no definite D call. Trimming took 6 bases from V and 5 from J, leaving 13 bases between them. The CDR3 spans 13 residues.

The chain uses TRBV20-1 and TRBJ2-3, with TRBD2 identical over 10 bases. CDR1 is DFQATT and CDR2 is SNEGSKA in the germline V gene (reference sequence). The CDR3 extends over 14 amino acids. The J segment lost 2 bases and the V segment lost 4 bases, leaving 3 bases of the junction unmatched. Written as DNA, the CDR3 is TGCAGTGCTACAACTAGCGGGATCACAGATACGCAGTATTTT. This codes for CSATTSGITDTQYF.

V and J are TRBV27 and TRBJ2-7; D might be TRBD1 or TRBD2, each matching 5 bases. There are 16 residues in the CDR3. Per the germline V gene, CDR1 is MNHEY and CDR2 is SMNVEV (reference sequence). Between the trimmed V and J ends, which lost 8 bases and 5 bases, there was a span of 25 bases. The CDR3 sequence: CASAPPVDGGRHEQYF. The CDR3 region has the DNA TGTGCCAGCGCCCCCCCGGTGGATGGGGGTCGGCACGAGCAGTACTTC.

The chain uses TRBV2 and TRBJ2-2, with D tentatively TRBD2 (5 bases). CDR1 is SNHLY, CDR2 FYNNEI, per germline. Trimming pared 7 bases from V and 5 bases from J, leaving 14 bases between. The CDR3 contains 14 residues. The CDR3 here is CASNGPRGTGELFF. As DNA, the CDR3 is TGTGCCAGCAACGGACCCAGAGGGACCGGGGAGCTGTTTTTT.

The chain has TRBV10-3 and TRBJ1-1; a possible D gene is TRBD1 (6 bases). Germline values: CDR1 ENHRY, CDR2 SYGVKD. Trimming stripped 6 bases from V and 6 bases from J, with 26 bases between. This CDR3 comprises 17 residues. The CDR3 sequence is CAIRPGAARSGGAEAFF. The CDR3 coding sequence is TGTGCCATCAGACCAGGGGCAGCGCGGTCAGGTGGAGCTGAAGCTTTCTTT.

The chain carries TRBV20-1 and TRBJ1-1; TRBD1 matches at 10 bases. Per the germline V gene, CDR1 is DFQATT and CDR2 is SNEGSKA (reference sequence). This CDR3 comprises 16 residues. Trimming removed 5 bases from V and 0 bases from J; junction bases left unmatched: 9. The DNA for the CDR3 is TGCAGTGCTGGAGGGACAGGGGCGATTATGAACACTGAAGCTTTCTTT. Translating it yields CSAGGTGAIMNTEAFF.

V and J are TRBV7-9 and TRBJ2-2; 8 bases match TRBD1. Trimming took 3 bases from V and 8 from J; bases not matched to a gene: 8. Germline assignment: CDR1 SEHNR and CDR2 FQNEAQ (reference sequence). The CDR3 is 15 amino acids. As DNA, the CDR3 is TGTGCCAGCAGCTTCCCATCAGGGGGCGAGGGGGAGCTGTTTTTT. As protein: CASSFPSGGEGELFF.

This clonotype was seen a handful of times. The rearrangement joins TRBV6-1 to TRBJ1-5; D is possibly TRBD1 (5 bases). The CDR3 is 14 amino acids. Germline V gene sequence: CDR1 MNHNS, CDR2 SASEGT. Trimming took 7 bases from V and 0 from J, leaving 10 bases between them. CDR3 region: CASITGYSNQPQHF. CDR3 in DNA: TGTGCCAGCATAACAGGCTATAGCAATCAGCCCCAGCATTTT.

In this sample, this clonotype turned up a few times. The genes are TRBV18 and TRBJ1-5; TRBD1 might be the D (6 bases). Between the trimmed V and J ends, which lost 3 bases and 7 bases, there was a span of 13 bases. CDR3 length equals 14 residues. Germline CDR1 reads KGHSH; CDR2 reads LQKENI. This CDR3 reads CASSPQGREQPQHF. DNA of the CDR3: TGTGCCAGCTCACCGCAGGGGCGGGAACAGCCCCAGCATTTT.

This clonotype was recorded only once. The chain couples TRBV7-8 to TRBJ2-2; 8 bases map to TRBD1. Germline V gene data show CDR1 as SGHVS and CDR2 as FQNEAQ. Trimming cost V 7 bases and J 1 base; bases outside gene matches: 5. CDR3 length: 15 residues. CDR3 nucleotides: TGTGCCAGCACCCCCGGACAGGGGAACACCGGGGAGCTGTTTTTT. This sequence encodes CASTPGQGNTGELFF.

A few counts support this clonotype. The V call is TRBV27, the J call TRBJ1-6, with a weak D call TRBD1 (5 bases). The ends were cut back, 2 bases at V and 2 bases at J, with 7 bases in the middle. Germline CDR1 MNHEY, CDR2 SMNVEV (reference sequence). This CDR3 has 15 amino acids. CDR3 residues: CASSLQGAYNSPLHF. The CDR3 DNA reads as TGTGCCAGCAGTTTACAGGGCGCCTATAATTCACCCCTCCACTTT.

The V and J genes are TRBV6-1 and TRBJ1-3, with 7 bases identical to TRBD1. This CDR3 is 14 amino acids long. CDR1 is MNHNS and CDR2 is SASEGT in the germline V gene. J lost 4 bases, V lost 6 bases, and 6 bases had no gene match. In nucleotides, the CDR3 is TGTGCCAGCAGAGCCGGACAGGCAGGAAACACCATATATTTT. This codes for CASRAGQAGNTIYF.

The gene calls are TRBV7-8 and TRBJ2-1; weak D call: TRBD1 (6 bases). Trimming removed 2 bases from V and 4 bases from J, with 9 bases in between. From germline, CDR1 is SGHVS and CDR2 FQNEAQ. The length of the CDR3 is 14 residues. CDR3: CASSLKTGYNEQFF. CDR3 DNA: TGTGCCAGCAGCTTAAAGACAGGTTACAATGAGCAGTTCTTC.

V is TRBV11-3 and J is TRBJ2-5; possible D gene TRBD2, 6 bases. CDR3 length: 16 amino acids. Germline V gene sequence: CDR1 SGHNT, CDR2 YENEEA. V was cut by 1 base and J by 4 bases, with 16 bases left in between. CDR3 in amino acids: CASSLGRTTEGETQYF. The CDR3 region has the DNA TGTGCCAGCAGCTTAGGGAGGACTACAGAAGGAGAGACCCAGTACTTC.

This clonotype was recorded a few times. The CDR3 DNA reads TGTGCCAGCAGCAGGGAAGGGGGAGGTAATCAGCCCCAGCATTTT. Encoded protein: CASSREGGGNQPQHF. The chain links TRBV11-2 to TRBJ1-5; D perhaps matches TRBD1 (6 bases). The CDR3 covers 15 residues. The V gene's germline CDR1 is SGHAT and CDR2 FQNNGV. Trimming cost V 5 bases and J 4 bases, with 15 bases left between them. Full variable domain (missing parts from reference TRBV11-2 and TRBJ1-5): EAGVAQSPRYKIIEKRQSVAFWCNPISGHATLYWYQQILGQGPKLLIQFQNNGVVDDSQLPKDRFSAERLKGVDSTLKIQPAKLEDSAVYLCASSREGGGNQPQHFGDGTRLSIL.

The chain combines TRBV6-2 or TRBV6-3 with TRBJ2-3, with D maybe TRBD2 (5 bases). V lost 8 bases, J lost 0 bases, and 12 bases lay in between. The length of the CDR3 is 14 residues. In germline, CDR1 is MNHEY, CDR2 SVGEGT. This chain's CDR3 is CASCTSRSTDTQYF. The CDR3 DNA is TGTGCCAGCTGTACTAGTCGGAGCACAGATACGCAGTATTTT.

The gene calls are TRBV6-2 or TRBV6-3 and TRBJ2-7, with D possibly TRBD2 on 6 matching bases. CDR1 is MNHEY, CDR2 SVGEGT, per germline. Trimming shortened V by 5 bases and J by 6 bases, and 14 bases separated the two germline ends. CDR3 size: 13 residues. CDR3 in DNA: TGTGCCAGCAGTCCCCGGGACTCCCTCGAGCAGTACTTC. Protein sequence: CASSPRDSLEQYF.

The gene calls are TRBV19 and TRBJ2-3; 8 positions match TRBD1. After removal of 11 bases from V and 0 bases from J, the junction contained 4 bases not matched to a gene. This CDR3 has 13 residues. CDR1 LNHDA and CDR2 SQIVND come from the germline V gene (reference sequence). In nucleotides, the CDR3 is TGTGCCGCAGGGGGCTGGAGCACAGATACGCAGTATTTT. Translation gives CAAGGWSTDTQYF.

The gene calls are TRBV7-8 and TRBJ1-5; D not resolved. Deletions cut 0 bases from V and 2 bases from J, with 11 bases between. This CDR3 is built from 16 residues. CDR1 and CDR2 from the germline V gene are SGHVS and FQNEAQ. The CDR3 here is CASSLAPGMGNQPQHF. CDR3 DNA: TGTGCCAGCAGCTTAGCGCCCGGGATGGGCAATCAGCCCCAGCATTTT.

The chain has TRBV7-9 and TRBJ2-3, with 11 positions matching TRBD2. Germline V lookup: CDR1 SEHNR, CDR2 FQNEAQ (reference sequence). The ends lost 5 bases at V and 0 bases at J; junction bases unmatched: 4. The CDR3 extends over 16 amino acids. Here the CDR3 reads CASSKRTSGSTDTQYF. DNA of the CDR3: TGTGCCAGCAGCAAAAGGACTAGCGGGAGCACAGATACGCAGTATTTT. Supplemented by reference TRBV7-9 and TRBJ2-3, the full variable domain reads DTGVSQNPRHKITKRGQNVTFRCDPISEHNRLYWYRQTLGQGPEFLTYFQNEAQLEKSRLLSDRFSAERPKGSFSTLEIQRTEQGDSAMYLCASSKRTSGSTDTQYFGPGTRLTVL.

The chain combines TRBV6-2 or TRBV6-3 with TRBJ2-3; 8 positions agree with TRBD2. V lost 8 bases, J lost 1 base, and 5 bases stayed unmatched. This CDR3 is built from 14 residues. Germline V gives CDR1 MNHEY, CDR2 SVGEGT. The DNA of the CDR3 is TGTGCCAGCCGATCGCGGGGGGGCACAGATACGCAGTATTTT. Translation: CASRSRGGTDTQYF.

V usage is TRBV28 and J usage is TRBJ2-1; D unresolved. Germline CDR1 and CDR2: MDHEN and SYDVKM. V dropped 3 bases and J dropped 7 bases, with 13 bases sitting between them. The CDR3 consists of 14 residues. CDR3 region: CASSLPIKGNEQFF. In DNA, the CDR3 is TGTGCCAGCAGTTTGCCGATCAAAGGAAATGAGCAGTTCTTC.